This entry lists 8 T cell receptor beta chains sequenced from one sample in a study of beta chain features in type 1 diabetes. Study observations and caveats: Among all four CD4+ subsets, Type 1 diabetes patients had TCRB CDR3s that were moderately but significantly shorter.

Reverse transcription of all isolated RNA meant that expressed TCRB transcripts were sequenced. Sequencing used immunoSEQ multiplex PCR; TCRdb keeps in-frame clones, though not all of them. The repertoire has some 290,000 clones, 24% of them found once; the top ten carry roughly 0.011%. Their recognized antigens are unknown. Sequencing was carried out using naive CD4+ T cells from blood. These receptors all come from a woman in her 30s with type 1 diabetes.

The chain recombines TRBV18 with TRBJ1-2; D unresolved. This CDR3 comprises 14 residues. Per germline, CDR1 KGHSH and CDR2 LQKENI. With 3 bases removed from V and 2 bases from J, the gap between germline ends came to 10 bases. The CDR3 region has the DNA TGTGCCAGCTCACCTGTCGATCGGAACTATGGCTACACCTTC. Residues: CASSPVDRNYGYTF.

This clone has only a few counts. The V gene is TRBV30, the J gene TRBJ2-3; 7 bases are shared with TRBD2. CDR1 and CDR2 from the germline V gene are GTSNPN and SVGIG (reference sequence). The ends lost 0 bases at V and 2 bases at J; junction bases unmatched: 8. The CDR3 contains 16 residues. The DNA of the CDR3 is TGTGCCTGGAGTGTTGGGGACTACCAAGACACAGATACGCAGTATTTT. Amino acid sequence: CAWSVGDYQDTDTQYF.

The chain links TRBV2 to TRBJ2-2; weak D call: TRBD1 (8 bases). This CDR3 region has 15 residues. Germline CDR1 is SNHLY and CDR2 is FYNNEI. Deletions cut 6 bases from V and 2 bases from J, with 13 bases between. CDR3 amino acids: CASRGGTGNTGELFF. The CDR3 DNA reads TGTGCCAGCAGGGGAGGGACAGGAAACACCGGGGAGCTGTTTTTT.

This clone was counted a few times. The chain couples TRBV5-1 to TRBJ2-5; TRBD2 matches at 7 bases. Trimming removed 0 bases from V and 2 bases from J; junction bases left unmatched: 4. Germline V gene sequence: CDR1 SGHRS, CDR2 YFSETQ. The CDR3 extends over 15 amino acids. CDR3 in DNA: TGCGCCAGCAGCTTGGAACCGGGACTACAAGAGACCCAGTACTTC. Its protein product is CASSLEPGLQETQYF.

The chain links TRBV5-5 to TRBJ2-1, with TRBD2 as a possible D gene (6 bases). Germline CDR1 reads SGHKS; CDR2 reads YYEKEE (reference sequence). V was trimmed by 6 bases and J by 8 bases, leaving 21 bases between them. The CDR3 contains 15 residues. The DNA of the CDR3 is TGTGCCAGCACCTCCCGGGACTTCTCCGTCGATGAGCAGTTCTTC. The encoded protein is CASTSRDFSVDEQFF.

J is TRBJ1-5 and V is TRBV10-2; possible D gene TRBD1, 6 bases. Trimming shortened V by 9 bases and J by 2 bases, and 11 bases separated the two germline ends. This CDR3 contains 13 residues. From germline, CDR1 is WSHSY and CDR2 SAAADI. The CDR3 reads CASKDSGNQPQHF. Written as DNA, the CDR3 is TGCGCCAGTAAGGACAGCGGCAATCAGCCCCAGCATTTT.

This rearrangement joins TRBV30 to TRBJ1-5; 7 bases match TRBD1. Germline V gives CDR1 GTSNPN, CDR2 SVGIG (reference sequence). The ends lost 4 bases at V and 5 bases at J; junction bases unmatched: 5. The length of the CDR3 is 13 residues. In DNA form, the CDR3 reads TGTGCCTGGACCCGACAGGGCGATCAGCCCCAGCATTTT. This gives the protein CAWTRQGDQPQHF.

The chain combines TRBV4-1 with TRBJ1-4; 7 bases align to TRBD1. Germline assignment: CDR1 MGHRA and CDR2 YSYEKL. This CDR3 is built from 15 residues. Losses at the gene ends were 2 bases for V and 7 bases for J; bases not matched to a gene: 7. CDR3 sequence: CASSQTGQATEKLFF. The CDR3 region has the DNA TGCGCCAGCAGCCAAACCGGACAGGCTACTGAAAAACTGTTTTTT.